This TCR beta chain was obtained from a study of blood T cell repertoires in COVID-19. How the authors handled the data: Amplifying reference gene primers gave estimates of nucleated cell counts. Repertoires were generated with immunoSEQ multiplex PCR, while TCRdb's copy carries only in-frame clones and drops some. V and J calls and clone size follow that table, whereas D and trimming were derived from the DNA. The table includes 90,000 to 110,000 clones, approximately 78% detected once. This sequence was found in a woman of 80 years or more with acute or convalescent COVID-19. Sequenced: peripheral blood.

Here the CDR3 DNA reads TGCGCCAGCAGTACCTTCGGAGCGGAACCTTACAATGAGCAGTTCTTC. This translates into CASSTFGAEPYNEQFF. This chain connects TRBV5-1 to TRBJ2-1; the D gene is possibly TRBD2 (5 bases). This CDR3 comprises 16 residues. Germline lookup yields CDR1 SGHRS and CDR2 YFSETQ. The germline V and J ends were trimmed by 5 bases and 4 bases, with 19 bases remaining between them.